Below, 11 T cell receptor beta chains from the same sample are listed, as sequenced in a study of blood T cell repertoires in COVID-19. The method was immunoSEQ multiplex PCR; TCRdb's version includes in-frame clones alone and lacks a portion of them. The data contain about 76,000 clones, 75% to 85% of them singletons. Specimen: peripheral blood. The receptors derive from a human donor in a cohort sampled during active COVID-19.

The rearrangement links TRBV5-4 to TRBJ2-3, with 8 bases identical to TRBD1. Trimming removed 3 bases from V and 1 base from J; junction bases left unmatched: 4. Germline loops: CDR1 SGHNT, CDR2 YYREEE (reference sequence). This CDR3 is 15 amino acids long. CDR3 protein: CASSSDREGTDTQYF. Here the CDR3 DNA reads TGTGCCAGCAGCTCGGACAGGGAAGGCACAGATACGCAGTATTTT.

The V and J genes are TRBV7-2 and TRBJ2-1, with 7 bases lining up with TRBD2. Per the germline V gene, CDR1 is SGHTA and CDR2 is FQGNSA. V lost 5 bases and J lost 0; bases outside the gene matches: 4. CDR3 length: 15 residues. The CDR3 here is CASSRGGNSYNEQFF. The CDR3 DNA sequence: TGTGCCAGCAGCCGCGGGGGAAACTCCTACAATGAGCAGTTCTTC.

J is TRBJ2-4 and V is TRBV5-1; D call uncertain. Trimming took 1 base from V and 2 from J, leaving 7 bases between them. Germline V lookup: CDR1 SGHRS, CDR2 YFSETQ. The CDR3 consists of 14 residues. CDR3 DNA: TGCGCCAGCAGCTTGCGAAGCACCAAAAACATTCAGTACTTC. This codes for CASSLRSTKNIQYF.

The rearrangement joins TRBV7-3 to TRBJ2-1; TRBD2 aligns across 8 bases. With 3 bases clipped from V and 7 bases from J, the junction kept 8 bases outside the gene matches. Germline lookup yields CDR1 SGHTA and CDR2 FQGTGA. The length of the CDR3 is 15 residues. The CDR3 DNA reads as TGTGCCAGCAGCTTCGGGGGGGCCGGAGGTAATGAGCAGTTCTTC. Translating it yields CASSFGGAGGNEQFF.

This rearrangement joins TRBV2 to TRBJ2-5; the match to TRBD1 covers 7 bases. V shed 5 bases, J shed 2 bases, and the junction held 2 bases outside the gene matches. Per germline, CDR1 SNHLY and CDR2 FYNNEI. The CDR3 is 13 amino acids. The CDR3, as DNA: TGTGCCAGCAGTCGGGACAGACAAGAGACCCAGTACTTC. Its protein product is CASSRDRQETQYF.

This clone was observed a few times. The rearrangement uses TRBV30 and TRBJ1-1, with TRBD1 identical over 8 bases. Per the germline V gene, CDR1 is GTSNPN and CDR2 is SVGIG (reference sequence). The CDR3 runs to 12 residues. V lost 2 bases to trimming and J lost 6 bases; unmatched junction nucleotides: 2. CDR3 protein: CAWSPQGAEAFF. The CDR3 coding sequence is TGTGCCTGGAGTCCACAGGGGGCTGAAGCTTTCTTT. Drawing the rest from reference TRBV30 and TRBJ1-1, the complete variable domain is SQTIHQWPATLVQPVGSPLSLECTVEGTSNPNLYWYRQAAGRGLQLLFYSVGIGQISSEVPQNLSASRPQDRQFILSSKKLLLSDSGFYLCAWSPQGAEAFFGQGTRLTVV.

The chain carries TRBV15 and TRBJ1-1; D remains unclear. Germline assignment: CDR1 LNHNV and CDR2 YYDKDF (reference sequence). The CDR3 runs to 13 residues. V shed 0 bases and J shed 6 bases, with 8 bases lying between them. The CDR3 loop reads CATSRDPEAEAFF. CDR3 DNA sequence: TGTGCCACCAGCAGAGACCCCGAGGCTGAAGCTTTCTTT.

V and J are TRBV13 and TRBJ2-3; tentative D call: TRBD2 (5 bases). Germline V gives CDR1 PRHDT, CDR2 FYEKMQ (reference sequence). V lost 1 base to trimming and J lost 0 bases, with 11 bases between them. The CDR3 covers 16 residues. The CDR3, as DNA: TGTGCCAGCAGCTTAGTGGACTCCTCTAGCACAGATACGCAGTATTTT. This sequence encodes CASSLVDSSSTDTQYF.

The chain links TRBV5-4 to TRBJ2-1; the match to TRBD2 covers 12 bases. V lost 4 bases and J lost 8; bases outside the gene matches: 7. The CDR3 runs to 15 residues. The V gene's germline CDR1 is SGHNT and CDR2 YYREEE (reference sequence). CDR3 loop: CASSLQTSGGYEQFF. CDR3 sequence (DNA): TGTGCCAGCAGCCTTCAGACTAGCGGGGGCTATGAGCAGTTCTTC.

The J gene is TRBJ1-5, the V gene TRBV30; D may be TRBD1 (6 bases). This CDR3 contains 12 residues. V was cut by 8 bases and J by 4 bases, with 12 bases left in between. In germline, CDR1 is GTSNPN, CDR2 SVGIG (reference sequence). Here the CDR3 DNA reads TGTGCCGGGGGCGGGGGGAATCAGCCCCAGCATTTT. The encoded protein is CAGGGGNQPQHF.

The J gene is TRBJ2-7, the V gene TRBV9; D is perhaps TRBD2 (6 bases). Germline assignment: CDR1 SGDLS and CDR2 YYNGEE. Between the trimmed V and J ends, which lost 4 bases and 7 bases, there was a span of 21 bases. The CDR3 has 15 amino acids. The CDR3 bases are TGTGCCAGCAGCCCCTCCGAGATAGCGGAGGGGGAGCAGTACTTC. Translating gives CASSPSEIAEGEQYF.